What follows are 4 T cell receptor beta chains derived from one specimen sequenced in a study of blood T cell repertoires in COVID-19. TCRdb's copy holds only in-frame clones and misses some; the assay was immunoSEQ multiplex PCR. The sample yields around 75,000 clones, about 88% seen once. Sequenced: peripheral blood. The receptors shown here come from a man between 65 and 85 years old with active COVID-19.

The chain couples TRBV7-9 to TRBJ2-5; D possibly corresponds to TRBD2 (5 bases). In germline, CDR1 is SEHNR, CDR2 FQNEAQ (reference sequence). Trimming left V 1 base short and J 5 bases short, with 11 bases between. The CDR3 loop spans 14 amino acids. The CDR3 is CASSLGPPGETQYF. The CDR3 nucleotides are TGTGCCAGCAGCTTAGGTCCCCCGGGGGAGACCCAGTACTTC.

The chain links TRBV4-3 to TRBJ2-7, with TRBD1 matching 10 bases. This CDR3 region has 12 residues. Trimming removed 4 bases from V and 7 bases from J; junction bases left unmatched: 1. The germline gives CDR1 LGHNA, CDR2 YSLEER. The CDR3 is CASSRDRGEQYF. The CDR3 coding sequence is TGCGCCAGCAGCCGGGACAGGGGTGAGCAGTACTTC.

CDR3 nucleotide sequence: TGTGCCAGCAGCCCGCGGGACAGAGGGTATGGCTACACCTTC. Translated: CASSPRDRGYGYTF. The rearrangement joins TRBV9 to TRBJ1-2, with 7 bases lining up with TRBD1. CDR1 and CDR2 from the germline V gene are SGDLS and YYNGEE. V was clipped by 4 bases and J by 5 bases; unmatched bases: 8. The CDR3 is 14 residues long.

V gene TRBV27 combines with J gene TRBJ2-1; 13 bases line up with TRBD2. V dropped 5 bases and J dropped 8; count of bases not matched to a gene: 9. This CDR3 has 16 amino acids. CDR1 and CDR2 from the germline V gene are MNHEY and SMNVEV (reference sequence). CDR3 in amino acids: CASSPLLAGGPHEQFF. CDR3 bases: TGTGCCAGCAGTCCACTACTAGCGGGAGGGCCCCATGAGCAGTTCTTC.